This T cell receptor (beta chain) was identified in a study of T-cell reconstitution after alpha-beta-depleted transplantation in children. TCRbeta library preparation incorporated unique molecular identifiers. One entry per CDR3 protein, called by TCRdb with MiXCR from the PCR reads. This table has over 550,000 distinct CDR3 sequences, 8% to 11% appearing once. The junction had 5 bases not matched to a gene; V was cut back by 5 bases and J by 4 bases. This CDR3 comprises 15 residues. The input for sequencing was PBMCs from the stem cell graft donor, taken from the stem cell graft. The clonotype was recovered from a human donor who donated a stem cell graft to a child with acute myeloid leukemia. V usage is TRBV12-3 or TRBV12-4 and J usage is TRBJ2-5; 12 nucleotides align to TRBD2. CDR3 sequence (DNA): TGTGCCAGCAGTCCCCGGACTAGCGGGGCAGAGACCCAGTACTTC. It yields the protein CASSPRTSGAETQYF.